This entry features one TCR beta chain sequence. In the source study's methods: Estimated nucleated cell counts came from reference gene primer amplification. The protocol was immunoSEQ multiplex PCR, while the TCRdb copy is restricted to in-frame clones and leaves out a portion. Clonal size and the V and J genes are those of that table, whereas D and trimming came from the DNA. The table records 450,000 or so clones, roughly 90% of them present only once. The germline V gene encodes CDR1 MDHEN and CDR2 SYDVKM. The CDR3 has 13 residues. V lost 6 bases and J 1 base, leaving 9 bases between the germline ends. These data belong to a study of blood T cell repertoires in COVID-19. Overall study context: The United States, Italy and Spain were the sources of the acute and convalescent COVID-19 samples.

Material for sequencing was peripheral blood. The rearrangement joins TRBV28 to TRBJ1-1; no firm D call. This TCR came from a woman aged 40 to 50 with COVID-19, enrolled during active disease. CDR3: CASRTGWNTEAFF. For the CDR3, the DNA is TGTGCCAGCAGGACCGGGTGGAACACTGAAGCTTTCTTT.